This TCR beta chain was sequenced for a study of shared clonotypes between healthy human individuals. This clone was counted between two and nine times. Method: immunoSEQ multiplex PCR; TCRdb's copy keeps in-frame clones and lacks some. This sample has fewer than 400,000 clones; less than 85% occur once, and the top ten carry 10% to 13%. Sequencing used memory CD4+ T cells sorted from blood. Indicated subset: CD45RA-negative fraction. This TCR was sampled from a young man in good health.

For the CDR3, the DNA is TGTGCCAGCTCCGGACAGGGCCCTCCCTACGAGCAGTACTTC. Amino acids: CASSGQGPPYEQYF. V usage is TRBV6-1 and J usage is TRBJ2-7; TRBD1 matches 8 bases. CDR1 and CDR2 (germline): MNHNS, SASEGT. The CDR3 consists of 14 residues. The trim removed 8 bases at V and 2 bases at J, leaving 8 bases unmatched.